This T cell receptor (beta chain) comes out of a study of T cell responses to AZD1222 COVID-19 vaccine. Study observations and caveats: Reportedly, nearly half the spike-specific TCRs target unmutated variant regions. It was only 6 or 7 AZD1222 recipients who were seropositive at baseline. Donors were mostly white British, more females; clonal diversity possibly underestimated.

TCRdb's table, derived via immunoSEQ multiplex PCR, lists solely in-frame clones and lacks some. The repertoire holds under 150,000 clones, with roughly nine tenths as singletons. Germline V lookup: CDR1 SGHDT, CDR2 YYEEEE. Trimming stripped 1 base from V and 7 bases from J, with 17 bases between. The CDR3 sequence is 16 residues long. On this clone: The antigen remains undetermined.

The specimen was peripheral blood, collected 28 days after the second AZD1222 dose. V is TRBV5-6 and J is TRBJ1-4; weak D call: TRBD1 (5 bases). The TCR comes from an adult who received the AZD1222 COVID-19 vaccine. The CDR3, as DNA: TGTGCCAGCAGCTTGAGGGGCGGCCCGCCTCCTGAAAAACTGTTTTTT. This translates into CASSLRGGPPPEKLFF.